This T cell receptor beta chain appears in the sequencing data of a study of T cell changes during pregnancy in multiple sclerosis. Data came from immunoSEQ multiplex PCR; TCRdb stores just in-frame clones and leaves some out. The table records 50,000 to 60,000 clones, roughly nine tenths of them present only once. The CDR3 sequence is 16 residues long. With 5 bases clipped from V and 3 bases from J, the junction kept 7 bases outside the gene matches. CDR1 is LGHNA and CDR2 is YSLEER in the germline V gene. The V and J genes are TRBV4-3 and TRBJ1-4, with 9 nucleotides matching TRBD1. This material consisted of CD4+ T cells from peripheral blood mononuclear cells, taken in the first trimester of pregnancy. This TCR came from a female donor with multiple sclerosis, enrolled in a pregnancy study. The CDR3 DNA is TGCGCCAGCAGCTGGACGGACAGGGGAGCTAATGAAAAACTGTTTTTT. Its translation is CASSWTDRGANEKLFF.